What follows are 23 T cell receptor beta chains derived from one specimen sequenced in a study of T-cell reconstitution after alpha-beta-depleted transplantation in children. It was with unique molecular identifiers that the TCRbeta library was prepared. TCRdb re-analysed the PCR reads in MiXCR, keeping a single row per CDR3 protein. The sample yields around 600,000 distinct CDR3 sequences, about 21% seen once. The sample in question was PBMCs, mostly from graft donor cells, obtained 360 days after TCRalphabeta/CD19-depleted stem cell transplant. All receptors derive from a boy under two years old who had a stem cell transplant for acute myeloid leukemia, so the T cells may come from the graft donor.

J is TRBJ2-2 and V is TRBV10-2; D is perhaps TRBD1 or TRBD2 (5 bases each). The germline gives CDR1 WSHSY, CDR2 SAAADI. V was trimmed by 5 bases and J by 0 bases, leaving 13 bases between them. The CDR3 runs to 16 residues. CDR3: CASSPGTETNTGELFF. The CDR3 coding sequence is TGCGCCAGCAGTCCAGGGACGGAGACGAACACCGGGGAGCTGTTTTTT.

The chain couples TRBV28 to TRBJ2-7, with D possibly TRBD2 on 6 matching bases. CDR3 length equals 16 residues. V shed 5 bases and J shed 0 bases, with 17 bases lying between them. Germline-derived CDR1 and CDR2 are MDHEN and SYDVKM. The CDR3: CASSPRLGRSSYEQYV. The DNA of the CDR3 is TGTGCCAGCAGTCCCCGACTAGGCCGAAGCTCCTACGAGCAGTACGTC.

This clonotype was detected once. This sequence may be a read error, since a much larger clone differs from it by one base. The chain is built from TRBV24-1 and TRBJ2-7; a possible D gene is TRBD1 (7 bases). CDR1 is KGHDR and CDR2 is SFDVKD in the germline V gene. This CDR3 is built from 14 residues. The CDR3 nucleotides read TGTGGCACCAGTGATTCAGGGGGGAGCGGCGAGCAGTACTTC. Translation: CGTSDSGGSGEQYF.

Many counts were recorded for this clonotype. The chain has TRBV7-2 and TRBJ2-3, with D maybe TRBD2 (6 bases). CDR1 and CDR2 from the germline V gene are SGHTA and FQGNSA. This CDR3 contains 15 residues. V lost 5 bases and J 3 bases, leaving 15 bases between the germline ends. CDR3 loop: CASSPGGTGTDTQYF. In DNA form, the CDR3 reads TGTGCCAGCAGCCCCGGGGGAACGGGGACAGATACGCAGTATTTT.

This rearrangement joins TRBV5-5 to TRBJ2-5; D possibly corresponds to TRBD1 (5 bases). The V and J ends lost 0 bases and 9 bases respectively, with 12 bases between them. Per germline, CDR1 SGHKS and CDR2 YYEKEE (reference sequence). The CDR3 is 13 amino acids. The CDR3 DNA reads TGTGCCAGCAGCTTGGAGGTGGGGCCTCCCCAGTACTTC. Its protein is CASSLEVGPPQYF.

This clonotype has a count of ten or more. The chain couples TRBV29-1 to TRBJ2-2, with 8 positions matching TRBD1. Germline CDR1 is SQVTM and CDR2 is ANQGSEA. V trimming: 7 bases; J trimming: 4 bases; junction bases outside the gene matches: 11. This CDR3 comprises 15 residues. CDR3 region: CSAGGTGSGTGELFF. CDR3 sequence (DNA): TGCAGCGCCGGAGGGACAGGTAGTGGCACCGGGGAGCTGTTTTTT.

This clonotype was seen only a few times. The V and J genes are TRBV6-5 and TRBJ2-1; D is uncertain. CDR1 MNHEY and CDR2 SVGAGI come from the germline V gene. Trimming left V 2 bases short and J 6 bases short, with 8 bases between. The CDR3 loop spans 13 amino acids. CDR3 amino acids: CASSYEGPNEQFF. CDR3 sequence (DNA): TGTGCCAGCAGTTACGAAGGACCCAATGAGCAGTTCTTC.

This clonotype was seen a single time. The gene calls are TRBV12-3 or TRBV12-4 and TRBJ2-1, with D maybe TRBD2 (6 bases). CDR3 length: 14 amino acids. V dropped 6 bases and J dropped 1 base, with 10 bases sitting between them. The DNA of the CDR3 is TGTGCCAGCAGGCTAGCGTGGTCCTACAATGAGCAGTTCTTC. It is translated as CASRLAWSYNEQFF.

This chain joins TRBV6-2 or TRBV6-3 and TRBJ2-1; 15 bases fit TRBD2. CDR1 and CDR2 from the germline V gene are MNHEY and SVGEGT. This CDR3 region has 19 residues. The trim removed 0 bases at V and 6 bases at J, leaving 9 bases unmatched. CDR3 sequence: CASSYSRGLAGGMGNEQFF. The CDR3 region has the DNA TGTGCCAGCAGTTACTCGAGAGGACTAGCGGGGGGGATGGGCAATGAGCAGTTCTTC.

The rearrangement uses TRBV6-2 or TRBV6-3 and TRBJ2-7; D may be TRBD1 (6 bases). CDR1 and CDR2 from the germline V gene are MNHEY and SVGEGT. The V and J ends lost 5 bases and 2 bases respectively, with 13 bases between them. The CDR3 runs to 14 residues. CDR3 sequence (DNA): TGTGCCAGCAGTAACAACAGGGTGACCTACGAGCAGTACTTC. The encoded protein is CASSNNRVTYEQYF.

This clonotype was seen a handful of times. This sequence may be a read error, since a much larger clone differs from it by one base. This chain links TRBV4-1 with TRBJ2-1; D remains ambiguous. CDR3 length: 14 amino acids. CDR1 is MGHRA and CDR2 is YSYEKL in the germline V gene. V lost 0 bases and J 2 bases, leaving 5 bases between the germline ends. CDR3: CASSQDPAYNEQFF. CDR3 DNA sequence: TGCGCCAGCAGCCAAGATCCCGCCTACAATGAGCAGTTCTTC.

This clonotype was recorded many times. This chain uses TRBV14 with TRBJ2-1; 8 positions match TRBD2. CDR1 is SGHDN, CDR2 FVKESK, per germline. The ends lost 1 base at V and 6 bases at J; junction bases unmatched: 2. CDR3 size: 14 residues. CDR3 loop: CASSQGLARNEQFF. The CDR3 nucleotides read TGTGCCAGCAGCCAAGGACTAGCGCGCAATGAGCAGTTCTTC.

In its sample, this clonotype was seen many times. V is TRBV29-1 and J is TRBJ2-7; 9 bases are shared with TRBD1. Germline lookup yields CDR1 SQVTM and CDR2 ANQGSEA. This CDR3 is built from 14 residues. With V trimmed by 6 bases and J by 2 bases, 8 bases remained unmatched. The DNA for the CDR3 is TGCAGCGTCTGGACAGGGGATCACCCCTACGAGCAGTACGTC. Encoded protein: CSVWTGDHPYEQYV.

The chain recombines TRBV12-3 or TRBV12-4 with TRBJ1-1; D gene unclear. Trimming took 5 bases from V and 7 from J, leaving 11 bases between them. CDR3 length: 12 residues. The CDR3 DNA sequence: TGTGCCAGCAGTCCGACGACACTTGAAGCTTTCTTT. Amino acids: CASSPTTLEAFF.

At least ten counts were recorded for this clonotype. V is TRBV3-1 and J is TRBJ2-7, with D unclear. Germline-derived CDR1 and CDR2 are LGHDT and YNNKEL (reference sequence). The V gene lost 0 bases and the J gene lost 0 bases, with 9 bases spanning the gap. This CDR3 has 15 amino acids. CDR3 in DNA: TGTGCCAGCAGCCAAGAATGGGGATCCTCCTACGAGCAGTACTTC. This gives the protein CASSQEWGSSYEQYF.

In this sample, this clonotype turned up a few times. The rearrangement uses TRBV20-1 and TRBJ2-3; a weak D match, TRBD2 (7 bases). Germline lookup yields CDR1 DFQATT and CDR2 SNEGSKA (reference sequence). The CDR3 sequence is 14 residues long. Written as DNA, the CDR3 is TGCACCCCTAGAAGGGGGGGGAGCACAGATACGCAGTATTTT. Protein: CTPRRGGSTDTQYF.

With regard to this clonotype: A clone one base away is much larger, so this may be a read error. J is TRBJ2-1 and V is TRBV29-1; the D is unclear. Trimming took 4 bases from V and 12 from J, leaving 10 bases between them. The CDR3 has 10 residues. Germline assignment: CDR1 SQVTM and CDR2 ANQGSEA. DNA of the CDR3: TGCAGCGTTGGATTTGGTGGGCAGTTCTTC. It yields the protein CSVGFGGQFF.

This clonotype was recorded at least ten times. The chain combines TRBV20-1 with TRBJ2-1; D not certain. This CDR3 has 13 amino acids. CDR1 and CDR2 (germline): DFQATT, SNEGSKA (reference sequence). Trimming shortened V by 0 bases and J by 5 bases, and 8 bases separated the two germline ends. CDR3 nucleotide sequence: TGCAGTGCTAGAGATAGGGCCAACAATGAGCAGTTCTTC. This sequence encodes CSARDRANNEQFF.

This clonotype appeared a few times. The V gene is TRBV21-1, the J gene TRBJ2-1; TRBD1, the D gene given by the table, was not confirmed from the DNA. TRBV21-1 is a pseudogene locus. This CDR3 has 17 amino acids. The CDR3 is CASSTTRPLKTSNEQFF. As DNA, the CDR3 is TGTGCCAGCAGCACCACACGGCCCCTTAAAACCTCCAATGAGCAGTTCTTC.

This clonotype was seen many times. J is TRBJ2-7 and V is TRBV28, with a weak D call TRBD1 (6 bases). The CDR3 has 13 amino acids. Germline V gene lookup returns CDR1 MDHEN and CDR2 SYDVKM. V dropped 6 bases and J dropped 7 bases, with 16 bases sitting between them. The CDR3 region has the DNA TGTGCCAGCAGAGCGCCGGGACATAAGGAGCAGTACGTC. This sequence encodes CASRAPGHKEQYV.

This clonotype has more than one count but fewer than ten. The chain is built from TRBV20-1 and TRBJ1-4; D gene ambiguous. CDR1 and CDR2 (germline): DFQATT, SNEGSKA (reference sequence). This CDR3 has 11 amino acids. V shed 6 bases and J shed 8 bases, with 10 bases lying between them. In nucleotides, the CDR3 is TGCAGTGCGAGTCACAGCGAAAAACTGTTTTTT. This codes for CSASHSEKLFF.

CDR3 residues: CASSPGHEWSPLHF. The DNA of the CDR3 is TGTGCCAGCAGTCCTGGACACGAGTGGTCTCCCCTCCACTTT. The V call is TRBV6-2 or TRBV6-3, the J call TRBJ1-6, with TRBD1 as a possible D gene (5 bases). This CDR3 contains 14 residues. Per germline, CDR1 MNHEY and CDR2 SVGEGT. V lost 5 bases and J 13 bases, leaving 18 bases between the germline ends.

This clonotype has just a few counts. The chain has TRBV10-3 and TRBJ2-3; TRBD1 aligns across 9 bases. With 11 bases clipped from V and 3 bases from J, the junction kept 9 bases outside the gene matches. Germline CDR1 and CDR2: ENHRY and SYGVKD. The CDR3 has 14 amino acids. The CDR3 DNA follows: TGTGCCGCCGCCGGGACAGGGATGACAGATACGCAGTATTTT. This gives the protein CAAAGTGMTDTQYF.